The next 22 T cell receptor beta chains were all read from a single sample in a study of T-cell reconstitution after alpha-beta-depleted transplantation in children. Construction of the TCRbeta library involved unique molecular identifiers. TCRdb re-called the PCR reads with MiXCR, one entry per CDR3 protein. The sample lists about 400,000 distinct CDR3 sequences, about an eighth occurring once. Sample: PBMCs, taken from the stem cell graft. Source of these receptors: a human donor who donated a stem cell graft to a child with Fanconi anemia.

The chain recombines TRBV4-3 with TRBJ2-2; D remains unclear. The CDR3 spans 14 residues. The germline CDR1 and CDR2 sequences are LGHNA and YSLEER. V gave up 3 bases and J gave up 6 bases, with 11 bases separating them. CDR3 coding DNA: TGCGCCAGCAGCCAGATCCCCGGCGCCGGGGAGCTGTTTTTT. This gives the protein CASSQIPGAGELFF.

V is TRBV12-3 or TRBV12-4 and J is TRBJ1-3; possible D gene TRBD1, 5 bases. The CDR3 contains 15 residues. V lost 5 bases to trimming and J lost 0 bases, with 11 bases between them. In nucleotides, the CDR3 is TGTGCCAGCAGTCTTTCAGGGATCTCTGGAAACACCATATATTTT. Its translation: CASSLSGISGNTIYF.

The chain recombines TRBV20-1 with TRBJ1-1, with D possibly matching TRBD1 (6 bases). The germline gives CDR1 DFQATT, CDR2 SNEGSKA (reference sequence). This CDR3 is 13 amino acids long. V lost 1 base and J lost 3, with 9 bases in between. The CDR3 sequence is CSARAPGDTEAFF. CDR3 coding DNA: TGCAGTGCTAGAGCCCCAGGGGACACTGAAGCTTTCTTT.

This clonotype was found a few times. The chain links TRBV7-2 to TRBJ2-5; TRBD2 aligns across 8 bases. The CDR3 has 15 residues. Trimming removed 3 bases from V and 5 bases from J; junction bases left unmatched: 8. Per germline, CDR1 SGHTA and CDR2 FQGNSA. CDR3 residues: CASSFSGVNRETQYF. CDR3 bases: TGTGCCAGCAGCTTTAGCGGGGTTAATCGGGAGACCCAGTACTTC.

In DNA, the CDR3 is TGTGCCAGCAGTGAAGTTTTATGGGGGGGCCGGGGCACCGGGGAGCTGTTTTTT. Translation: CASSEVLWGGRGTGELFF. The J gene is TRBJ2-2, the V gene TRBV6-1; perhaps TRBD2 as D (7 bases). From germline, CDR1 is MNHNS and CDR2 SASEGT. The CDR3 is made up of 18 amino acids. Trimming removed 1 base from V and 4 bases from J, with 19 bases in between.

The chain uses TRBV20-1 and TRBJ1-6; no clear D. Trimming removed 3 bases from V and 5 bases from J, with 14 bases in between. This CDR3 has 15 residues. The germline V gene has CDR1 DFQATT and CDR2 SNEGSKA (reference sequence). The CDR3 coding sequence is TGCAGTGCTAGGATAGTAGAGAGGAATAATTCACCCCTCCACTTT. Protein: CSARIVERNNSPLHF.

The chain has TRBV6-5 and TRBJ1-6, with D unresolved. The germline V and J ends were trimmed by 2 bases and 5 bases, with 10 bases remaining between them. Looked up from germline, CDR1 is MNHEY and CDR2 is SVGAGI. The CDR3 has 15 amino acids. The CDR3 loop is CASSYDGLNNSPLHF. The DNA for the CDR3 is TGTGCCAGCAGTTACGACGGATTAAATAATTCACCCCTCCACTTT.

The chain couples TRBV5-1 to TRBJ1-6; D is unresolved. CDR3 size: 14 residues. Germline CDR1 SGHRS, CDR2 YFSETQ. The V and J ends lost 0 bases and 11 bases respectively, with 12 bases between them. Here the CDR3 DNA reads TGCGCCAGCAGCTTGGTCGGTAGCGGGGCACCCCTCCACTTT. Amino acid sequence: CASSLVGSGAPLHF.

In its sample, this clonotype was seen a few times. This chain uses TRBV27 with TRBJ2-1; 9 bases are a match to TRBD2. Germline V gene lookup returns CDR1 MNHEY and CDR2 SMNVEV (reference sequence). The CDR3 covers 16 residues. With 4 bases clipped from V and 6 bases from J, the junction kept 10 bases outside the gene matches. CDR3 region: CASSYIAGGPGNEQFF. The CDR3 coding sequence is TGTGCCAGCAGTTACATTGCGGGGGGGCCGGGCAATGAGCAGTTCTTC.

The CDR3 is CASSLGPQDTQYF. CDR3 coding DNA: TGTGCCAGCAGCTTAGGCCCCCAAGATACGCAGTATTTT. V gene TRBV5-6 combines with J gene TRBJ2-3, with D uncertain. V lost 2 bases and J 5 bases, leaving 9 bases between the germline ends. This CDR3 is 13 amino acids long. Germline assignment: CDR1 SGHDT and CDR2 YYEEEE.

This clonotype appeared many times. CDR3 protein: CASSQVLGGIQYF. For the CDR3, the DNA is TGCGCCAGCAGCCAAGTCCTAGGGGGCATTCAGTACTTC. J is TRBJ2-4 and V is TRBV4-3, with D possibly matching TRBD1 (6 bases). Germline V gene sequence: CDR1 LGHNA, CDR2 YSLEER. Trimming removed 1 base at V and 9 bases at J, with 10 bases between. The CDR3 contains 13 residues.

This clonotype was seen only a few times. The CDR3 protein is CSARVAGGRYGYTF. CDR3 nucleotides: TGCAGTGCTAGAGTGGCAGGGGGTAGATATGGCTACACCTTC. The genes are TRBV20-1 and TRBJ1-2; 7 bases fit TRBD1. Looked up from germline, CDR1 is DFQATT and CDR2 is SNEGSKA (reference sequence). The CDR3 totals 14 residues. Trimming took 1 base from V and 5 from J; bases not matched to a gene: 7.

This clonotype was observed a few times. V usage is TRBV5-1 and J usage is TRBJ2-2; the match to TRBD2 covers 8 bases. Per germline, CDR1 SGHRS and CDR2 YFSETQ. Unmatched junction bases numbered 5, after V lost 4 bases and J lost 0 bases. The CDR3 runs to 16 residues. The DNA of the CDR3 is TGCGCCAGCAGCGATTCTAGCGGGCCGAACACCGGGGAGCTGTTTTTT. Translating it yields CASSDSSGPNTGELFF.

The V and J genes are TRBV24-1 and TRBJ2-1, with TRBD2 matching 7 bases. This CDR3 is 14 amino acids long. Germline lookup yields CDR1 KGHDR and CDR2 SFDVKD. CDR3 in DNA: TGTGGCGCCAGTTATTTGGGGAGGGACGAGAGGCAGTTCTTC. This sequence encodes CGASYLGRDERQFF.

V is TRBV15 and J is TRBJ2-2; D gene unclear. CDR1 and CDR2 (germline): LNHNV, YYDKDF (reference sequence). The CDR3 covers 16 residues. The V gene lost 2 bases and the J gene lost 0 bases, with 10 bases spanning the gap. The CDR3 region is CATSRSRIANTGELFF. The CDR3 DNA reads TGTGCCACCAGCAGATCCCGTATAGCGAACACCGGGGAGCTGTTTTTT.

V is TRBV4-2 and J is TRBJ2-2, with 10 positions matching TRBD2. CDR3 length equals 17 residues. V was pared by 0 bases and J by 5 bases, with 6 bases of the junction left unmatched. Germline V gene data show CDR1 as LGHNA and CDR2 as YNFKEQ. CDR3 protein: CASSQDQRGGRTGELFF. DNA of the CDR3: TGTGCCAGCAGCCAAGATCAGCGGGGGGGAAGGACCGGGGAGCTGTTTTTT.

This clonotype showed up just a few times. V gene TRBV28 combines with J gene TRBJ1-1; TRBD1 agrees at 9 bases. This CDR3 spans 14 amino acids. Per germline, CDR1 MDHEN and CDR2 SYDVKM. The V segment lost 8 bases and the J segment 1 base; nucleotides outside the gene matches: 5. The CDR3 loop is CASRAQGANTEAFF. The CDR3 DNA follows: TGTGCCAGCCGGGCACAGGGGGCGAACACTGAAGCTTTCTTT.

This clonotype was detected a few times. The chain joins TRBV20-1 to TRBJ2-1; 9 bases match TRBD2. The CDR3 covers 16 residues. J lost 5 bases, V lost 5 bases, and 13 bases had no gene match. The germline V gene has CDR1 DFQATT and CDR2 SNEGSKA (reference sequence). CDR3 nucleotides: TGCAGTGCTGCAGACCGCCGCGGGGGGGTCGACAATGAGCAGTTCTTC. Translating it yields CSAADRRGGVDNEQFF.

This clonotype was recorded many times. This rearrangement joins TRBV20-1 to TRBJ1-2; 7 bases match TRBD1. Per the germline V gene, CDR1 is DFQATT and CDR2 is SNEGSKA (reference sequence). This CDR3 region has 12 residues. After removal of 6 bases from V and 2 bases from J, the junction contained 3 bases not matched to a gene. The DNA of the CDR3 is TGCAGTGCCTCGACAGGGAACTATGGCTACACCTTC. Translated: CSASTGNYGYTF.

This clonotype was counted between two and nine times. The chain has TRBV6-6 and TRBJ1-2, with D unresolved. The germline V and J ends were trimmed by 1 base and 8 bases, with 5 bases remaining between them. Germline assignment: CDR1 MNHNY and CDR2 SVGAGI (reference sequence). This CDR3 comprises 11 residues. The CDR3 spells CASSYYAGYTF. CDR3 sequence (DNA): TGTGCCAGCAGTTACTATGCGGGCTACACCTTC.

The chain carries TRBV5-1 and TRBJ1-1, with no clear D. V was cut by 0 bases and J by 5 bases, with 11 bases left in between. Germline-derived CDR1 and CDR2 are SGHRS and YFSETQ. CDR3 length equals 14 residues. CDR3 bases: TGCGCCAGCAGCTTGGCCATTTCGAGGACTGAAGCTTTCTTT. Translating it yields CASSLAISRTEAFF.

In this sample, this clonotype turned up many times. V usage is TRBV5-1 and J usage is TRBJ2-7; D gene unclear. The germline V gene has CDR1 SGHRS and CDR2 YFSETQ. V lost 0 bases and J lost 2, with 12 bases in between. The CDR3 covers 15 residues. The CDR3 DNA follows: TGCGCCAGCAGCTTGGACGGCCTCAGCACCTACGAGCAGTACTTC. Residues: CASSLDGLSTYEQYF.